The 10 T cell receptor beta chains presented below share a single source sample, sequenced in a study of blood T cell repertoires in COVID-19. Sequenced by immunoSEQ multiplex PCR; TCRdb stores in-frame clones only, minus some. Of about 18,000 clones listed, roughly 88% are singletons. Sequenced input: PBMCs or T cells enriched from blood (not recorded which). All receptors come from a woman aged 25 to 39 who had recovered from COVID-19.

The V call is TRBV10-3, the J call TRBJ1-1, with D perhaps matching TRBD1 (5 bases). Germline CDR1 ENHRY, CDR2 SYGVKD. This CDR3 comprises 14 residues. Trimming cost V 6 bases and J 1 base, with 12 bases left between them. CDR3 loop: CAISHPGGNTEAFF. Here the CDR3 DNA reads TGTGCCATCAGCCACCCCGGGGGGAACACTGAAGCTTTCTTT.

V and J are TRBV4-2 and TRBJ1-1; D is perhaps TRBD1 (5 bases). This CDR3 region has 13 residues. CDR1 and CDR2 (germline): LGHNA, YNFKEQ. With 5 bases removed from V and 5 bases from J, the gap between germline ends came to 12 bases. In nucleotides, the CDR3 is TGTGCCAGCAGCGGAGGTGGGGGGACTGAAGCTTTCTTT. Its translation is CASSGGGGTEAFF.

The chain links TRBV19 to TRBJ2-7, with D hard to call. The V end lost 3 bases, the J end lost 3 bases, and 6 bases lay between the germline ends. Germline lookup yields CDR1 LNHDA and CDR2 SQIVND (reference sequence). This CDR3 has 12 residues. The DNA of the CDR3 is TGTGCCAGTAGTATGTCAGTCTACGAGCAGTACTTC. Translated, it gives CASSMSVYEQYF.

This rearrangement joins TRBV28 to TRBJ2-3, with TRBD1 identical over 11 bases. The CDR3 contains 15 residues. Germline lookup yields CDR1 MDHEN and CDR2 SYDVKM. Trimming took 5 bases from V and 6 from J; bases not matched to a gene: 7. In DNA form, the CDR3 reads TGTGCCAGCAGTCCAGGACAGGGGGCGAGGGATACGCAGTATTTT. Translating it yields CASSPGQGARDTQYF.

The J gene is TRBJ1-3, the V gene TRBV13, with D maybe TRBD1 (5 bases). CDR3 length equals 15 residues. V was clipped by 2 bases and J by 0 bases, with 8 bases between them. Germline V gene sequence: CDR1 PRHDT, CDR2 FYEKMQ (reference sequence). The CDR3 nucleotides are TGTGCCAGCAGCTTACGGGGGGGCTCTGGAAACACCATATATTTT. This translates into CASSLRGGSGNTIYF.

The chain couples TRBV4-3 to TRBJ1-2; D is uncertain. CDR3 length: 15 residues. The germline V gene encodes CDR1 LGHNA and CDR2 YSLEER. V was pared by 0 bases and J by 6 bases, with 14 bases between. This chain's CDR3 is CASSQETSGKDGYTF. In DNA form, the CDR3 reads TGCGCCAGCAGCCAAGAAACATCGGGGAAGGATGGCTACACCTTC.

The chain employs TRBV2 and TRBJ1-1; 9 positions agree with TRBD1. The germline V gene encodes CDR1 SNHLY and CDR2 FYNNEI. After removal of 6 bases from V and 2 bases from J, the junction contained 13 bases not matched to a gene. This CDR3 is 17 amino acids long. The CDR3 is CASRRTDRGWENTEAFF. In DNA, the CDR3 is TGTGCCAGCAGGCGAACGGACAGGGGATGGGAAAACACTGAAGCTTTCTTT.

The V gene is TRBV20-1, the J gene TRBJ2-1, with TRBD2 matching over 8 bases. V shed 3 bases and J 5 bases; nucleotides not matched to a gene: 9. Per germline, CDR1 DFQATT and CDR2 SNEGSKA (reference sequence). This CDR3 region has 15 residues. The CDR3 nucleotides are TGCAGTGCTAGTTTAGCGGGGCTCGTACACAATGAGCAGTTCTTC. Its protein product is CSASLAGLVHNEQFF.

V usage is TRBV16 and J usage is TRBJ2-1; 7 nucleotides align to TRBD2. Germline CDR1 KGHSY, CDR2 FQNENV. The CDR3 consists of 14 residues. V lost 0 bases and J lost 6; bases outside the gene matches: 2. The CDR3 is CASSQSRGGNEQFF. CDR3 DNA: TGTGCCAGCAGCCAATCTCGCGGGGGCAATGAGCAGTTCTTC. Together with reference TRBV16 and TRBJ2-1, the CDR3 gives the full variable domain: GEEVAQTPKHLVRGEGQKAKLYCAPIKGHSYVFWYQQVLKNEFKFLISFQNENVFDETGMPKERFSAKCLPNSPCSLEIQATKLEDSAVYFCASSQSRGGNEQFFGPGTRLTVL.

The J gene is TRBJ2-5, the V gene TRBV4-3, with D possibly being TRBD2 (6 bases). Germline CDR1 and CDR2: LGHNA and YSLEER. V shed 0 bases and J shed 5 bases, with 13 bases lying between them. The CDR3 spans 15 residues. The CDR3, as DNA: TGCGCCAGCAGCCAAGATTGGGCAGGGAGGGAGACCCAGTACTTC. Encoded protein: CASSQDWAGRETQYF.